One sample yielded the 10 T cell receptor beta chains listed below, sequenced in a study of technical replicates of blood from several donors. Sequencing used immunoSEQ multiplex PCR; TCRdb keeps in-frame clones, though not all of them. The sample gives fewer than 45,000 clones, approximately 96% of which show up once; roughly 0.35% is in the top ten. The material sequenced was T cells isolated from PBMCs. These receptors originate from a human donor in good health.

V and J are TRBV2 and TRBJ2-7; 13 positions agree with TRBD2. In germline, CDR1 is SNHLY, CDR2 FYNNEI. The V segment lost 6 bases and the J segment 6 bases; nucleotides outside the gene matches: 11. The CDR3 sequence is 16 residues long. This CDR3 reads CASSGGPGLAGIEQYF. The CDR3, as DNA: TGTGCCAGCAGCGGGGGACCGGGACTAGCGGGAATCGAGCAGTACTTC. Filled out from reference TRBV2 and TRBJ2-7, the complete variable domain reads EPEVTQTPSHQVTQMGQEVILRCVPISNHLYFYWYRQILGQKVEFLVSFYNNEISEKSEIFDDQFSVERPDGSNFTLKIRSTKLEDSAMYFCASSGGPGLAGIEQYFGPGTRLTVT.

The rearrangement uses TRBV18 and TRBJ2-7, with D possibly TRBD1 on 6 matching bases. The germline gives CDR1 KGHSH, CDR2 LQKENI. This CDR3 has 15 residues. With 3 bases removed from V and 1 base from J, the gap between germline ends came to 13 bases. CDR3 sequence (DNA): TGTGCCAGCTCACCTATCCTAGGACAGTCCTACGAGCAGTACTTC. Its protein is CASSPILGQSYEQYF.

Concerning this clone: The sample carries other DNA sequences with the same CDR3. The rearrangement uses TRBV30 and TRBJ1-5, with 7 nucleotides matching TRBD1. Germline V gene sequence: CDR1 GTSNPN, CDR2 SVGIG (reference sequence). The CDR3 sequence is 13 residues long. Trimming took 3 bases from V and 2 from J; bases not matched to a gene: 1. The CDR3 sequence: CAWRTGGNQPQHF. CDR3 nucleotide sequence: TGTGCCTGGAGAACAGGGGGCAATCAGCCCCAGCATTTT.

A single count supports this clone. The V and J genes are TRBV11-3 and TRBJ2-7; 7 nucleotides align to TRBD1. V shed 5 bases, J shed 1 base, and the junction held 2 bases outside the gene matches. The CDR3 extends over 13 amino acids. The V gene's germline CDR1 is SGHNT and CDR2 YENEEA. CDR3 sequence reads: CASSPGGSYEQYF. CDR3 in DNA: TGTGCCAGCAGCCCAGGGGGATCCTACGAGCAGTACTTC.

The chain recombines TRBV6-5 with TRBJ1-3; tentative D call: TRBD1 (6 bases). The V and J ends lost 5 bases and 4 bases respectively, with 15 bases between them. Germline lookup yields CDR1 MNHEY and CDR2 SVGAGI. The CDR3 is 15 amino acids. The CDR3 DNA follows: TGTGCCAGCAGTCCCCGTTGGGGGCCCGGAAACACCATATATTTT. It is translated as CASSPRWGPGNTIYF.

The chain links TRBV18 to TRBJ1-1; 7 nucleotides align to TRBD1. Germline-derived CDR1 and CDR2 are KGHSH and LQKENI. CDR3 size: 15 residues. The trim removed 4 bases at V and 1 base at J, leaving 6 bases unmatched. This CDR3 reads CASSHPGGRNTEAFF. The DNA for the CDR3 is TGTGCCAGCTCACATCCAGGGGGGCGGAACACTGAAGCTTTCTTT.

The chain combines TRBV10-3 with TRBJ2-7, with D perhaps TRBD2 (6 bases). Deletions cut 0 bases from V and 2 bases from J, with 11 bases between. This CDR3 region has 15 residues. Germline V lookup: CDR1 ENHRY, CDR2 SYGVKD. In nucleotides, the CDR3 is TGTGCCATCAGTGAGTCGTCCGGGAGTACCTACGAGCAGTACTTC. It translates to CAISESSGSTYEQYF.

V and J are TRBV5-1 and TRBJ2-7; D is perhaps TRBD2 (5 bases). With 4 bases removed from V and 0 bases from J, the gap between germline ends came to 14 bases. The V gene's germline CDR1 is SGHRS and CDR2 YFSETQ. The CDR3 length is 15 residues. The CDR3 region has the DNA TGCGCCAGCAGCCCCTGGGAGACCCGCTCCTACGAGCAGTACTTC. Encoded protein: CASSPWETRSYEQYF.

The chain has TRBV6-5 and TRBJ2-1; D might be TRBD2 (6 bases). Trimming took off 6 bases at V and 5 bases at J, with 8 bases between the two ends. CDR1 MNHEY and CDR2 SVGAGI come from the germline V gene. The CDR3 consists of 12 residues. CDR3 residues: CASRGLHNEQFF. CDR3 DNA sequence: TGTGCCAGCAGGGGACTCCACAATGAGCAGTTCTTC.

The rearrangement joins TRBV19 to TRBJ2-5; D gene uncertain. V was shortened by 9 bases and J by 5 bases, with 13 bases between the two germline ends. CDR1 LNHDA and CDR2 SQIVND come from the germline V gene (reference sequence). This CDR3 is built from 12 residues. CDR3 in amino acids: CASSWSVETQYF. CDR3 nucleotides: TGTGCCAGCTCCTGGTCGGTTGAGACCCAGTACTTC.